This T cell receptor (beta chain) was sequenced in a study of molecular identifiers for immune sequencing clone quantification. Study at large: With replicates, the RNA of approximately 22,000 or 94,000 naive CD8 cells was split five ways and four were sequenced.

Germline CDR1 SEHNR, CDR2 FQNEAQ (reference sequence). This CDR3 is built from 14 residues. TCRdb redid the calling of the PCR reads with MiXCR, one entry per CDR3 protein. The sample carries under 600,000 distinct CDR3 sequences, 25% recorded once. Naive CD8 T cells were sorted as CD8+CD4-CCR7+CD45RA+. Notes on this clonotype: One end of the junction varies from germline; a read error may be responsible.

The source material was naive CD8+ T cells from blood, with Jurkat cell RNA spiked in. Subset described: FACS-sorted CD8+CD4-CCR7+CD45RA+ naive T cells. The chain employs TRBV7-9 and TRBJ2-7; 10 nucleotides match TRBD1. This clonotype originated in a human donor in good health. Some libraries in this study had Jurkat cell RNA spiked in. The CDR3 reads CAGSRWDRGEEQYF. DNA of the CDR3: TGTGCCGGCAGCCGCTGGGACAGGGGTGAGGAGCAGTACTTC.